These 9 T cell receptor beta chains came from one sample sequenced in a study of Ad26.COV2.S vaccination and SARS-CoV-2 variants. The assay was immunoSEQ multiplex PCR, and TCRdb's table has in-frame clones only and misses some. Here the sample spans about 320,000 clones, around 85% being singletons. The treatment: some 19 received Ad26.COV2.S at low or high dose, single or two shots; about 5 received placebo; per-sample allocation not given. Specimen acquisition occurred on day 63 following the initial vaccine or placebo injection. The specimen comprised peripheral blood, sampled in a trial of Ad26.COV2.S vaccine versus placebo. Every receptor here comes from a person aged 18-65 years who received the Ad26.COV2.S COVID-19 vaccine or a placebo.

The J gene is TRBJ2-1, the V gene TRBV18, with D possibly TRBD2 on 6 matching bases. CDR1 and CDR2 (germline): KGHSH, LQKENI. V lost 2 bases and J 8 bases, leaving 22 bases between the germline ends. The CDR3 covers 17 residues. Here the CDR3 DNA reads TGTGCCAGCTCACCAGTGCCAGAAGCCGGCCTAGCGTATGAGCAGTTCTTC. Its translation: CASSPVPEAGLAYEQFF.

The CDR3 coding sequence is TGCGCCAGCAGCTTCGGACAAAAAAACACTGAAGCTTTCTTT. Protein: CASSFGQKNTEAFF. The rearrangement joins TRBV5-1 to TRBJ1-1; maybe TRBD1 (5 bases). Germline V lookup: CDR1 SGHRS, CDR2 YFSETQ. V lost 2 bases and J 2 bases, leaving 10 bases between the germline ends. The CDR3 is made up of 14 amino acids. Filled out from reference TRBV5-1 and TRBJ1-1, the complete variable domain reads KAGVTQTPRYLIKTRGQQVTLSCSPISGHRSVSWYQQTPGQGLQFLFEYFSETQRNKGNFPGRFSGRQFSNSRSEMNVSTLELGDSALYLCASSFGQKNTEAFFGQGTRLTVV.

The V call is TRBV14, the J call TRBJ1-2; 7 bases map to TRBD1. Germline-derived CDR1 and CDR2 are SGHDN and FVKESK. This CDR3 has 18 amino acids. The V gene end was trimmed by 1 base and the J gene end by 7 bases; junction bases not matched to a gene: 18. This chain's CDR3 is CASSQASWGRRGLGGYTF. CDR3 in DNA: TGTGCCAGCAGCCAAGCCTCCTGGGGCAGGAGGGGGCTTGGTGGCTACACCTTC.

This chain links TRBV7-2 with TRBJ2-6; D is unclear. Trimming stripped 8 bases from V and 5 bases from J, with 19 bases between. The CDR3 is 16 residues long. Germline values: CDR1 SGHTA, CDR2 FQGNSA. The CDR3 DNA reads TGTGCCAGCTCCCCCGGCCGTTATTCAAGGGCCAACGTCCTGACTTTC. Protein product: CASSPGRYSRANVLTF.

This clone was seen a single time. The chain couples TRBV3-1 (or the pseudogene TRBV3-2) to TRBJ1-2; possibly TRBD1 for D (5 bases). Trimming shortened V by 1 base and J by 7 bases, and 10 bases separated the two germline ends. The CDR3 spans 13 residues. In germline, CDR1 is LGHDT, CDR2 YNNKEL (reference sequence). The CDR3 nucleotides are TGTGCCAGCAGCCAAGGAAGGGACGTTGGCTACACCTTC. Its protein is CASSQGRDVGYTF.

The chain joins TRBV28 to TRBJ2-7; D remains ambiguous. The CDR3 covers 11 residues. Germline CDR1 is MDHEN and CDR2 is SYDVKM. Deletions cut 7 bases from V and 1 base from J, with 5 bases between. CDR3 bases: TGTGCCAGCACTGGGTCCTACGAGCAGTACTTC. It specifies CASTGSYEQYF.

This clone was picked up a small number of times. The V call is TRBV9, the J call TRBJ1-4; D gene ambiguous. V dropped 4 bases and J dropped 8 bases, with 15 bases sitting between them. The CDR3 spans 14 residues. From germline, CDR1 is SGDLS and CDR2 YYNGEE. The CDR3 nucleotides are TGTGCCAGCAGCAAAGAACCACACTCAGAAAAACTGTTTTTT. Protein sequence: CASSKEPHSEKLFF.

This clone appeared once. The chain is built from TRBV7-2 and TRBJ1-3; the match to TRBD1 covers 7 bases. Germline assignment: CDR1 SGHTA and CDR2 FQGNSA. CDR3 size: 14 residues. The V and J ends lost 0 bases and 16 bases, in that order; junction bases with no gene match: 12. The CDR3: CASSLAIQGSSVYF. The CDR3 DNA follows: TGTGCCAGCAGCTTAGCCATACAGGGGTCCTCCGTGTATTTT.

A remark on this clone: Other DNA sequences in this specimen translate into the identical CDR3. The rearrangement joins TRBV28 to TRBJ1-6; 7 nucleotides line up with TRBD1. Germline V CDR1 and CDR2: MDHEN, SYDVKM. The trim removed 5 bases at V and 5 bases at J, leaving 6 bases unmatched. The CDR3 runs 15 residues. This CDR3 reads CASSRVDRDNSPLHF. CDR3 DNA sequence: TGTGCCAGCAGTCGGGTAGACAGGGATAATTCACCCCTCCACTTT. Drawing the rest from reference TRBV28 and TRBJ1-6, the complete variable domain is DVKVTQSSRYLVKRTGEKVFLECVQDMDHENMFWYRQDPGLGLRLIYFSYDVKMKEKGDIPEGYSVSREKKERFSLILESASTNQTSMYLCASSRVDRDNSPLHFGNGTRLTVT.